This T cell receptor (beta chain) was identified during a study of beta chain features in type 1 diabetes. The length of the CDR3 is 14 residues. V was pared by 0 bases and J by 7 bases, with 12 bases between. CDR1 is SEHNR, CDR2 FQNEAQ, per germline (reference sequence). The study's findings and limits: Using cDNA template may skew counts toward highly expressing activated cells.

Reverse transcription of all isolated RNA meant that expressed TCRB transcripts were sequenced. Average reads for naive, central memory and regulatory T cell samples were about 3.57 million. The repertoire was sequenced with immunoSEQ multiplex PCR; TCRdb's copy has only in-frame clones and lacks some. The profile covers just over 450,000 clones, with about 29% appearing a single time and 0.05% to 0.07% taken by the ten largest. This clone occurred a few times. Its antigen is unknown. Source material: naive CD4+ T cells from blood. The chain couples TRBV7-9 to TRBJ1-1, with a possible D match to TRBD1 (6 bases). This sequence was found in a man aged 18 to 29 in good health. CDR3 sequence reads: CASSLAGTPIEAFF. The DNA for the CDR3 is TGTGCCAGCAGCTTAGCGGGGACACCCATTGAAGCTTTCTTT.